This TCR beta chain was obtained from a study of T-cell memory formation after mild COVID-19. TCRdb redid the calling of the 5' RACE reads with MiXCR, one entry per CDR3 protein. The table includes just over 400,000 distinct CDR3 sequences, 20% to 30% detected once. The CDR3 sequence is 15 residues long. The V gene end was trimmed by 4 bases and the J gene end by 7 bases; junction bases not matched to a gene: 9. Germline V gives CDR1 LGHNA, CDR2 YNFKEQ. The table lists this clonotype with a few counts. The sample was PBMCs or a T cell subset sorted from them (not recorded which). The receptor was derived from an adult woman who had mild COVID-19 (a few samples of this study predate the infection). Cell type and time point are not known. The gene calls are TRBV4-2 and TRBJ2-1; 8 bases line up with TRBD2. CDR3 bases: TGTGCCAGCAGCCGAGCGGGAGTGGTGGGTAATGAGCAGTTCTTC. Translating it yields CASSRAGVVGNEQFF.